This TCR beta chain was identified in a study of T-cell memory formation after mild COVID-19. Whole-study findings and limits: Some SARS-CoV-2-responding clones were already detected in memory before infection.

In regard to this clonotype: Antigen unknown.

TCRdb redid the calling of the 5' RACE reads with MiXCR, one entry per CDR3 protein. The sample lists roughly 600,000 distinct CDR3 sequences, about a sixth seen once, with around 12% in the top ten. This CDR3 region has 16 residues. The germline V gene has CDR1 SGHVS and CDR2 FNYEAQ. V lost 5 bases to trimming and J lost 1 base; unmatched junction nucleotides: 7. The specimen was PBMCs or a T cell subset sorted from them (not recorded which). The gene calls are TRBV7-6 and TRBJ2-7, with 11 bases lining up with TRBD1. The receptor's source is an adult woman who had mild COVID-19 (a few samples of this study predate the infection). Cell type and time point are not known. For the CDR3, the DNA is TGTGCCAGCAGCCCGGGACAGGGGGTGGATTCCTACGAGCAGTACTTC. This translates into CASSPGQGVDSYEQYF.